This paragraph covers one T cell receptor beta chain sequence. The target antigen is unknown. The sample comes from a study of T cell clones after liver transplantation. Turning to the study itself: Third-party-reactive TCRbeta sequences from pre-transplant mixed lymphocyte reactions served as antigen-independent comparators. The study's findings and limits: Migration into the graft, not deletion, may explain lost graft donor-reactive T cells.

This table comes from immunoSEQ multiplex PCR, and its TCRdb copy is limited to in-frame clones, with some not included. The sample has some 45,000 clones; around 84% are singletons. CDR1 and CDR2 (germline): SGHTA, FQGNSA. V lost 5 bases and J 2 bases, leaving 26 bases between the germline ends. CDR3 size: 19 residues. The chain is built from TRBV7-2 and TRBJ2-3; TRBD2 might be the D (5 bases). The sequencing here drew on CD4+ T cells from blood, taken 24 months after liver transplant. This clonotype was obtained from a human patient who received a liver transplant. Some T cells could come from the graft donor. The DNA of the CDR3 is TGTGCCAGCAGCGTCTTGGAGGCGCAGGATTGGTTTTCCACAGATACGCAGTATTTT. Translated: CASSVLEAQDWFSTDTQYF.